This note documents a single TCR beta chain sequence. Its antigen remains unidentified. The sample holds no much larger clone one base away, and base qualities are not on file. Libraries came from 5' RACE. Sequencer: Illumina HiSeq 2500. The second PCR ran for roughly 7 to 12 cycles and used a J-beta primer mix along with a sample-barcoded 5' primer. A unique molecular identifier was introduced onto each TCR beta cDNA molecule by a template-switch 5' adaptor carrying 12 random nucleotides. Each sample yielded at least 2.5 million CDR3-containing paired-end reads. First-strand cDNA was synthesized from all RNA with the Mint cDNA synthesis kit, primed by a TRBC-specific oligonucleotide. Following uracil-DNA glycosylase treatment, all cDNA underwent a first 18-cycle PCR with the universal primers M1SS and BC2_uni_R. In the paper's pipeline: For normalization, 1 million high-quality reads were randomly selected from each sample, with every read carrying a distinct molecular identifier. Reads sharing molecular identifiers were discarded rather than binned into consensus sequences. CDR3 identification, clonotype clustering and error correction used MiTCR with a Q25 quality threshold and the strictest error-elimination algorithm. Lower-bound total TCR beta diversity was estimated with a nonparametric unseen species model using Euler transformation. The public reads were reprocessed in TCRdb via fastp at Q25 and MiXCR, keeping in-frame beta chains. Rows are unified per CDR3 protein, each entry keeping the most common DNA and genes. The V and J calls shown here were made by TCRdb, not taken from the authors' results. The sample profile shows 850,000 or so distinct CDR3 sequences; 25% to 30% of them were found once. The top ten clonotypes cover 17% of the sample.

The donors were roughly 40 Caucasian individuals from Russia, aged 6 to 90 years, who were systemically healthy. Each donor gave 8 to 10 milliliters of peripheral blood, drawn into EDTA-treated Vacutainer tubes. Ficoll-Paque density-gradient centrifugation was used to isolate PBMCs, with at least 7 million obtained per sample. Trizol reagent was used to extract total RNA from PBMCs, with at least 6 micrograms per sample. For every donor, an aliquot of PBMCs went through flow cytometry to measure the percentages of naive CD45RAhigh/CD27high T cells. The data derive from a study of blood T cells in healthy people across ages (dated by TCRdb to between 2014 and 2016). A note on the overall study: In model experiments, template switching captured roughly one uniquely barcoded TCR beta cDNA molecule for every two T cells. Age-related changes in TCR beta repertoire diversity were measured in the study by deep sequencing normalized with unique cDNA molecular identifiers. Four age groups were formed from the donors: young (average approximately 15 years), middle-aged (approximately 40), aged (about 62) and long-lived (about 75). To avoid experimental bias, donors of different ages were randomly spread across the sequencing lanes. Using the same blood draw, the study looked at two additional independent replicas of 1 million unique cDNA reads for two donors, one aged 18 to 30 and the other aged 80 or older. Results the study describes overall, beyond this receptor: Conclusive comparison of naive and antigen-experienced compartments was prevented by the profiling of bulk unsorted PBMCs. A strong correlation was found between observed TCR beta diversity and the percentage of naive T cells measured by flow cytometry. Estimates of total diversity based on one million sequenced T cells were regarded as lower bounds and as underestimates. As age increased, observed TCR beta diversity per million T cells dropped in a roughly linear way, and a significant reduction was already evident by age approximately 40. Because donor CMV infection status was unknown, age-related changes in expanded clonotypes were potentially confounded. Compared with the aged group, more naive CD4+ T cells, fewer expanded clones and increased TCR diversity were shown by the long-lived group, suggesting age selection.

The CDR3 holds 13 amino acids from the cysteine to the phenylalanine. The read is trimmed to its CDR3 DNA, 39 bases read in frame from base 1. CDR1 MNHNS and CDR2 SASEGT are derived from the germline V gene. V loses 3 bases of germline sequence and J loses 6 bases, and the interval between the two ends is 9 bases. Recombination connected TRBV6-1 to TRBJ1-5, with the D gene not clear enough to name. The sample comprised blood. The receptor comes from an elderly woman in good health. The CDR3: CASSEWETQPQHF. The sequence in DNA is TGTGCCAGCAGTGAGTGGGAAACTCAGCCCCAGCATTTT.